One and the same sample provided the 21 T cell receptor beta chains below, sequenced in a study of shared clonotypes between healthy human individuals (TCRdb year 2020). The protocol used for the library was the immunoSEQ multiplex PCR assay. As stored in TCRdb, this immuneACCESS dataset retains in-frame rearrangements with V and J assigned. A fraction of the clones does not appear; measured against another copy, unresolved V genes explain less than half of the discrepancy, and the remainder lacks a known reason. Recorded for this sample are nearly 1,000,000 clones; approximately 80% of them occurred a single time. Approximately 1.5% of the sample is taken by the ten largest. Input material: memory CD4+ T cells sorted from blood. Explained via the paper, the cell subset or site label denotes: CD45RA-negative fraction. These receptors were taken from a young man in good health.

The V call is TRBV5-1, the J call TRBJ2-1; D is perhaps TRBD1 or TRBD2 (5 bases each). The CDR3 is made up of 11 amino acids. Looked up from germline, CDR1 is SGHRS and CDR2 is YFSETQ. Trimming stripped 0 bases from V and 15 bases from J, with 10 bases between. The CDR3 region has the DNA TGCGCCAGCAGCTTGGGGGACCTGCGGTTCTTC. It yields the protein CASSLGDLRFF. The full variable domain, rest sourced from reference TRBV5-1 and TRBJ2-1, is KAGVTQTPRYLIKTRGQQVTLSCSPISGHRSVSWYQQTPGQGLQFLFEYFSETQRNKGNFPGRFSGRQFSNSRSEMNVSTLELGDSALYLCASSLGDLRFFGPGTRLTVL.

J is TRBJ1-1 and V is TRBV5-6; a weak D match, TRBD1 (6 bases). Germline values: CDR1 SGHDT, CDR2 YYEEEE. The ends were cut back, 1 base at V and 1 base at J, with 17 bases in the middle. The CDR3 is 17 amino acids. The CDR3 sequence is CASSLPLTQGQNTEAFF. CDR3 nucleotides: TGTGCCAGCAGCTTGCCCCTAACCCAGGGGCAGAACACTGAAGCTTTCTTT. Full variable domain (rest looked up from reference TRBV5-6 and TRBJ1-1): DAGVTQSPTHLIKTRGQQVTLRCSPKSGHDTVSWYQQALGQGPQFIFQYYEEEERQRGNFPDRFSGHQFPNYSSELNVNALLLGDSALYLCASSLPLTQGQNTEAFFGQGTRLTVV.

This chain uses TRBV10-3 with TRBJ1-1, with 7 bases identical to TRBD1. Germline CDR1 and CDR2: ENHRY and SYGVKD. After removal of 5 bases from V and 6 bases from J, the junction contained 9 bases not matched to a gene. The CDR3 is made up of 14 amino acids. CDR3 sequence reads: CAISLTGQSAEAFF. Here the CDR3 DNA reads TGTGCCATCAGTTTGACAGGGCAGTCGGCTGAAGCTTTCTTT.

The chain combines TRBV10-2 with TRBJ2-3; TRBD2 matches 11 bases. The length of the CDR3 is 14 residues. V trimming: 7 bases; J trimming: 3 bases; junction bases outside the gene matches: 3. Germline loops: CDR1 WSHSY, CDR2 SAAADI. The CDR3, as DNA: TGCGCCAGCATTGGGACTAGCGGTACAGATACGCAGTATTTT. Translated: CASIGTSGTDTQYF.

V is TRBV5-1 and J is TRBJ2-1; D is perhaps TRBD1 or TRBD2 (5 bases each). CDR3 size: 15 residues. Trimming took off 5 bases at V and 4 bases at J, with 16 bases between the two ends. Germline loops: CDR1 SGHRS, CDR2 YFSETQ. In nucleotides, the CDR3 is TGCGCCAGCAGGCTCGGGACGGCAAGTTACAATGAGCAGTTCTTC. Encoded protein: CASRLGTASYNEQFF.

The rearrangement joins TRBV4-3 to TRBJ1-2, with no clear D. V lost 0 bases, J lost 0 bases, and 11 bases lay in between. The CDR3 is 16 amino acids. The germline gives CDR1 LGHNA, CDR2 YSLEER. In DNA, the CDR3 is TGCGCCAGCAGCCAAGAGCCCTGGGGAGCTAACTATGGCTACACCTTC. Translating gives CASSQEPWGANYGYTF.

The J gene is TRBJ2-1, the V gene TRBV9; 7 nucleotides line up with TRBD1. The length of the CDR3 is 15 residues. The V segment lost 3 bases and the J segment 3 bases; nucleotides outside the gene matches: 6. CDR1 is SGDLS and CDR2 is YYNGEE in the germline V gene. CDR3 nucleotides: TGTGCCAGCAGCGCTCCGGGACAGTTCTACAATGAGCAGTTCTTC. Its protein product is CASSAPGQFYNEQFF.

The J gene is TRBJ1-1, the V gene TRBV5-1, with D possibly matching TRBD1 (5 bases). The CDR3 runs 13 residues. V was cut by 5 bases and J by 1 base, with 9 bases left in between. Germline CDR1 reads SGHRS; CDR2 reads YFSETQ. The CDR3 protein is CASREQENTEAFF. The CDR3 region has the DNA TGCGCCAGCAGGGAACAGGAGAACACTGAAGCTTTCTTT.

The table lists this clone with a count of one. The V and J genes are TRBV18 and TRBJ2-7; 9 positions agree with TRBD1. The CDR3 length is 16 residues. J lost 5 bases, V lost 6 bases, and 14 bases had no gene match. Germline V CDR1 and CDR2: KGHSH, LQKENI. CDR3 nucleotides: TGTGCCAGCTCCCCCGGCGGGACAGGGTATACCCACGAGCAGTACTTC. As protein: CASSPGGTGYTHEQYF.

The genes are TRBV10-1 and TRBJ2-7; D is uncertain. This CDR3 comprises 9 residues. V was pared by 5 bases and J by 12 bases, with 8 bases between. Germline V gene data show CDR1 as WNHNN and CDR2 as SYGVQD (reference sequence). In DNA, the CDR3 is TGCGCCAGCAGTCCATCCTTGTACTTC. Its protein product is CASSPSLYF.

In this sample, this clone turned up a few times. CDR3 nucleotide sequence: TGCGCCAGCAGCTCCGGGACAGGGGGCTTCAGGGGCTACACCTTC. Its translation is CASSSGTGGFRGYTF. The chain links TRBV5-1 to TRBJ1-2, with 12 nucleotides matching TRBD1. Trimming at V came to 3 bases and at J to 8 bases, leaving 8 bases not matched to a gene. Germline assignment: CDR1 SGHRS and CDR2 YFSETQ. The CDR3 is 15 amino acids.

The rearrangement joins TRBV5-1 to TRBJ2-1; 7 bases align to TRBD2. The V and J ends lost 0 bases and 5 bases, in that order; junction bases with no gene match: 5. This CDR3 is built from 15 residues. In germline, CDR1 is SGHRS, CDR2 YFSETQ. The DNA of the CDR3 is TGCGCCAGCAGCTTGGGTCTAGCGGTAAACAATGAGCAGTTCTTC. This encodes CASSLGLAVNNEQFF.

The rearrangement links TRBV30 to TRBJ1-1; a weak D match, TRBD1 (5 bases). The CDR3 is 15 residues long. Germline V gene sequence: CDR1 GTSNPN, CDR2 SVGIG (reference sequence). V dropped 0 bases and J dropped 1 base, with 12 bases sitting between them. The CDR3 bases are TGTGCCTGGAGTGTAAGGGGTACAGGGAACACTGAAGCTTTCTTT. Its translation is CAWSVRGTGNTEAFF.

This clone has only a few counts. The CDR3, as DNA: TGTGCCAGCTCACCCCGGGCACAGTCGGATAATTCACCCCTCCACTTT. This encodes CASSPRAQSDNSPLHF. The V and J genes are TRBV18 and TRBJ1-6; D gene ambiguous. V shed 3 bases and J shed 5 bases, with 14 bases lying between them. Germline CDR1 and CDR2: KGHSH and LQKENI. The CDR3 extends over 16 amino acids. Based on the CDR3 plus reference TRBV18 and TRBJ1-6, the full variable domain is NAGVMQNPRHLVRRRGQEARLRCSPMKGHSHVYWYRQLPEEGLKFMVYLQKENIIDESGMPKERFSAEFPKEGPSILRIQQVVRGDSAAYFCASSPRAQSDNSPLHFGNGTRLTVT.

The chain is built from TRBV12-5 and TRBJ1-4; no definite D call. The V end was cut by 6 bases, the J end by 7 bases, with 15 bases between. This CDR3 has 14 amino acids. Germline CDR1 is LGHNT and CDR2 is FRNRAP. CDR3 amino acids: CASGPPEWGEKLFF. The CDR3, as DNA: TGTGCTAGTGGACCTCCTGAATGGGGTGAAAAACTGTTTTTT. Drawing the rest from reference TRBV12-5 and TRBJ1-4, the complete variable domain is DARVTQTPRHKVTEMGQEVTMRCQPILGHNTVFWYRQTMMQGLELLAYFRNRAPLDDSGMPKDRFSAEMPDATLATLKIQPSEPRDSAVYFCASGPPEWGEKLFFGSGTQLSVL.

In this sample, this clone turned up many times. The same CDR3 is also encoded by other DNA sequences in this sample. The chain joins TRBV10-1 to TRBJ1-2; D remains unclear. CDR3 length equals 13 residues. CDR1 and CDR2 from the germline V gene are WNHNN and SYGVQD (reference sequence). V dropped 0 bases and J dropped 3 bases, with 5 bases sitting between them. The CDR3 DNA is TGCGCCAGCAGTGAGTCAAGAGACTATGGCTACACCTTC. This gives the protein CASSESRDYGYTF.

CDR3 region: CASSQGRDFLYNEQFF. The CDR3 nucleotides read TGCGCCAGCAGCCAAGGCCGGGACTTCCTATACAATGAGCAGTTCTTC. The V and J genes are TRBV4-1 and TRBJ2-1; D might be TRBD2 (6 bases). There are 16 residues in the CDR3. Per the germline V gene, CDR1 is MGHRA and CDR2 is YSYEKL. V dropped 1 base and J dropped 4 bases, with 14 bases sitting between them.

The chain couples TRBV5-1 to TRBJ2-1, with a possible D match to TRBD1 (6 bases). This CDR3 region has 16 residues. V was cut by 2 bases and J by 4 bases, with 16 bases left in between. Germline CDR1 SGHRS, CDR2 YFSETQ. The CDR3 here is CASSFGQPWLYNEQFF. CDR3 DNA sequence: TGCGCCAGCAGCTTTGGACAGCCCTGGCTATACAATGAGCAGTTCTTC.

The chain is built from TRBV5-1 and TRBJ1-6; D call uncertain. Germline-derived CDR1 and CDR2 are SGHRS and YFSETQ. V lost 4 bases, J lost 6 bases, and 11 bases lay in between. CDR3 length: 14 amino acids. The CDR3 region is CASSPQDLNSPLHF. In DNA, the CDR3 is TGCGCCAGCAGCCCGCAGGACCTTAATTCACCCCTCCACTTT.

This chain links TRBV13 with TRBJ2-7; no clear D gene. Germline CDR1 reads PRHDT; CDR2 reads FYEKMQ (reference sequence). V was pared by 0 bases and J by 2 bases, with 5 bases between. The CDR3 sequence is 13 residues long. CDR3 bases: TGTGCCAGCAGCTTAGGGACGGCCTACGAGCAGTACTTC. Translated: CASSLGTAYEQYF.

This clone has a handful of counts. V and J are TRBV6-1 and TRBJ2-7, with 9 bases aligning to TRBD1. CDR3 length: 13 amino acids. Germline V gives CDR1 MNHNS, CDR2 SASEGT. The V and J ends lost 10 bases and 3 bases, in that order; junction bases with no gene match: 7. CDR3 bases: TGTGCCAACGGACAGGGGAGGTTCTACGAGCAGTACTTC. Amino acids: CANGQGRFYEQYF.